This T cell receptor (beta chain) came from a study of technical replicates of blood from a few donors. Clones were read by immunoSEQ multiplex PCR, and TCRdb kept only the in-frame ones, dropping some. The table lists 65,000 to 75,000 clones, roughly 86% of them singletons. This CDR3 has 14 amino acids. Trimming stripped 0 bases from V and 1 base from J, with 6 bases between. Germline V gene data show CDR1 as MNHEY and CDR2 as SVGAGI. V is TRBV6-5 and J is TRBJ1-1; D gene ambiguous. The material sequenced was PBMCs. The receptor's source is a human donor in good health. Some clones in this sample may be carry-over from other donors' samples. CDR3 DNA: TGTGCCAGCAGTTACTCGTACAGGAACACTGAAGCTTTCTTT. Protein product: CASSYSYRNTEAFF.